This T cell receptor (beta chain) was profiled in a study of spatial heterogeneity in lung cancer. The CDR3 is 14 residues long. The germline gives CDR1 SGHNT, CDR2 YENEEA. V was cut by 8 bases and J by 4 bases, with 17 bases left in between. Comment on this clonotype: Its target is not known. Being off target in a library aimed at alpha chains, this beta chain has a size of little meaning.

The time point: sample taken at primary tumor resection. Whole RNA from tumor, nontumor lung or frozen PBMC was sequenced unsorted. A single record per CDR3 protein comes from TCRdb applying MiXCR to the 5' RACE reads. The repertoire has 2,500 to 3,000 distinct CDR3 sequences, less than 65% of them found once; the top ten carry around 60%. Findings and limits, study-wide: Tumor mutation count correlated with how many alpha and beta TCRs expanded intratumorally.

The rearrangement joins TRBV11-3 to TRBJ1-1; D is ambiguous. This specimen consisted of lung tumor tissue, obtained at surgery. The receptor was isolated from a male donor with early-stage non-small cell lung cancer. The CDR3 DNA reads TGTGCCAGCTCCTCCGGTCGGGGTAGCACTGAAGCTTTCTTT. This codes for CASSSGRGSTEAFF.